Each of the 11 T cell receptor beta chains below was sequenced from the same sample in a study of somatic mutations in cytotoxic T cells in rheumatoid arthritis. Clones were read by immunoSEQ multiplex PCR, and TCRdb kept only the in-frame ones, dropping some. The sample yields 15,000 to 20,000 clones, over 65% seen once. Sample: CD8+ T cells sorted from blood. Receptors originate from a man aged 55 to 70 in good health.

The rearrangement uses TRBV18 and TRBJ1-4, with a possible D match to TRBD1 (5 bases). The V gene lost 4 bases and the J gene lost 8 bases, with 11 bases spanning the gap. The CDR3 totals 13 residues. The germline V gene has CDR1 KGHSH and CDR2 LQKENI. The CDR3 spells CASSRGLGEKLFF. CDR3 DNA sequence: TGTGCCAGCTCACGGGGACTGGGCGAAAAACTGTTTTTT.

This chain links TRBV10-2 with TRBJ2-7; 9 bases fit TRBD1. Unmatched junction bases numbered 9, after V lost 6 bases and J lost 6 bases. In germline, CDR1 is WSHSY, CDR2 SAAADI. The length of the CDR3 is 14 residues. CDR3 in DNA: TGCGCCAGCAGATCACAGGGGGCCATTGGCGAGCAGTACTTC. Amino acid sequence: CASRSQGAIGEQYF.

This rearrangement joins TRBV6-1 to TRBJ2-7, with 7 bases fitting TRBD1. CDR3 length equals 13 residues. Germline lookup yields CDR1 MNHNS and CDR2 SASEGT. Losses at the gene ends were 7 bases for V and 2 bases for J; bases not matched to a gene: 5. The CDR3 loop reads CASTSDRAYEQYF. The CDR3 DNA reads TGTGCCAGCACCTCAGACAGGGCCTACGAGCAGTACTTC.

The J gene is TRBJ2-7, the V gene TRBV11-2; 7 positions match TRBD1. V was pared by 1 base and J by 2 bases, with 8 bases of the junction left unmatched. Germline V CDR1 and CDR2: SGHAT, FQNNGV. The CDR3 is 16 amino acids. CDR3 bases: TGTGCCAGCAGCTTAGTACCGGGACAGACGACCTACGAGCAGTACTTC. Amino acid sequence: CASSLVPGQTTYEQYF.

The rearrangement uses TRBV29-1 and TRBJ2-5; either TRBD1 or TRBD2 may supply D (5 bases each). Near its end, the DNA agrees better with TRBJ2-7, so the J call may be wrong. The CDR3 loop spans 11 amino acids. The germline V gene has CDR1 SQVTM and CDR2 ANQGSEA. Here the CDR3 reads CSVDGGYEQYF. CDR3 in DNA: TGCAGCGTTGATGGGGGCTACGAGCAGTACTTC.

About this clone: The same CDR3 also results from other DNA sequences found in this sample. V gene TRBV4-1 combines with J gene TRBJ1-5; 8 bases are shared with TRBD1. This CDR3 spans 16 amino acids. After removal of 0 bases from V and 6 bases from J, the junction contained 7 bases not matched to a gene. The germline V gene has CDR1 MGHRA and CDR2 YSYEKL. This CDR3 reads CASSQDRRQGSQPQHF. For the CDR3, the DNA is TGCGCCAGCAGCCAAGATCGGCGACAGGGGAGTCAGCCCCAGCATTTT.

This clone was observed a handful of times. This chain uses TRBV19 with TRBJ1-5; TRBD1 might be the D (5 bases). Germline V gives CDR1 LNHDA, CDR2 SQIVND (reference sequence). The V end lost 9 bases, the J end lost 0 bases, and 12 bases lay between the germline ends. The CDR3 length is 14 residues. The DNA of the CDR3 is TGTGCCAGCCGCGACAGTTATAGCAATCAGCCCCAGCATTTT. Translation: CASRDSYSNQPQHF. The variable domain in full, completed from reference TRBV19 and TRBJ1-5, reads DGGITQSPKYLFRKEGQNVTLSCEQNLNHDAMYWYRQDPGQGLRLIYYSQIVNDFQKGDIAEGYSVSREKKESFPLTVTSAQKNPTAFYLCASRDSYSNQPQHFGDGTRLSIL.

V usage is TRBV13 and J usage is TRBJ2-1; D uncertain. Per germline, CDR1 PRHDT and CDR2 FYEKMQ (reference sequence). The V end was cut by 4 bases, the J end by 8 bases, with 15 bases between. The CDR3 covers 14 residues. The CDR3 bases are TGTGCCAGCAGCTCCCTGATCCGGGTCGATGAGCAGTTCTTC. Translating it yields CASSSLIRVDEQFF.

The J gene is TRBJ2-4, the V gene TRBV7-8, with D perhaps TRBD2 (5 bases). Germline V gene lookup returns CDR1 SGHVS and CDR2 FQNEAQ. The CDR3 runs 11 residues. Trimming stripped 3 bases from V and 9 bases from J, with 6 bases between. In nucleotides, the CDR3 is TGTGCCAGCAGCTTTGGAGGCATTCAGTACTTC. Translated: CASSFGGIQYF.

This clone was seen once. This chain connects TRBV29-1 to TRBJ2-1; a possible D gene is TRBD1 (6 bases). Germline assignment: CDR1 SQVTM and CDR2 ANQGSEA. The CDR3 is made up of 15 amino acids. Trimming took 2 bases from V and 2 from J, leaving 13 bases between them. CDR3 protein: CSVEPTGLPYNEQFF. DNA for the CDR3: TGCAGCGTTGAACCAACAGGGTTACCCTACAATGAGCAGTTCTTC.

This clone was observed a handful of times. The chain employs TRBV12-2 and TRBJ2-7; the tabulated D call, TRBD1, remains unverified against the DNA. TRBV12-2 is an annotated pseudogene. CDR3 length: 18 residues. In DNA form, the CDR3 reads TGTGCAAGTCGCTGGTCGGACAGGGGCCCATCCTCGGGCTACGAGCAGTACTTC. It codes for CASRWSDRGPSSGYEQYF.